Below are 30 T cell receptor beta chains sequenced from a single sample in a study of somatic mutations in cytotoxic T cells in rheumatoid arthritis. The method was immunoSEQ multiplex PCR; TCRdb's version includes in-frame clones alone and lacks a portion of them. Of roughly 4,200 clones listed, 55% to 75% are singletons. The sequencing input was CD8+ T cells sorted from blood. Source of these receptors: an adult with rheumatoid arthritis.

A few counts support this clone. This chain joins TRBV4-2 and TRBJ2-1, with TRBD2 identical over 12 bases. CDR3 length: 16 amino acids. Germline V gene data show CDR1 as LGHNA and CDR2 as YNFKEQ. V gave up 1 base and J gave up 7 bases; unmatched junction bases: 5. CDR3 coding DNA: TGTGCCAGCAGCCAAGGACGGACTAGCGGGGATAATGAGCAGTTCTTC. Protein sequence: CASSQGRTSGDNEQFF.

J is TRBJ2-5 and V is TRBV11-2; D not resolved. The CDR3 is 16 amino acids. V shed 5 bases and J shed 2 bases, with 18 bases lying between them. From germline, CDR1 is SGHAT and CDR2 FQNNGV. The CDR3 nucleotides read TGTGCCAGCAGCCACCCGGGCCTGGGAAGGCAAGAGACCCAGTACTTC. This sequence encodes CASSHPGLGRQETQYF.

CDR3 protein: CASSEGGQNEQFF. DNA of the CDR3: TGTGCCAGCAGTGAAGGGGGGCAGAATGAGCAGTTCTTC. The chain joins TRBV6-4 to TRBJ2-1; D could derive from TRBD1 or TRBD2 (6 bases each). The CDR3 totals 13 residues. Trimming took 3 bases from V and 7 from J, leaving 10 bases between them. Germline V lookup: CDR1 MRHNA, CDR2 SNTAGT.

The V call is TRBV29-1, the J call TRBJ2-7, with 8 nucleotides matching TRBD1. CDR3 size: 11 residues. Germline V CDR1 and CDR2: SQVTM, ANQGSEA. This CDR3 reads CTCGTGKEQYF. CDR3 sequence (DNA): TGCACCTGCGGGACAGGAAAAGAGCAGTACTTC.

This clone showed up just a few times. The chain joins TRBV6-1 to TRBJ1-5, with unresolved D. This CDR3 has 13 amino acids. V was pared by 7 bases and J by 0 bases, with 7 bases between. The germline V gene encodes CDR1 MNHNS and CDR2 SASEGT. The CDR3 nucleotides are TGTGCCAGCACAGTTAATAGCAATCAGCCCCAGCATTTT. It yields the protein CASTVNSNQPQHF.

The V call is TRBV7-9, the J call TRBJ2-4; D call uncertain. Trimming removed 5 bases at V and 1 base at J, with 12 bases between. Germline V lookup: CDR1 SEHNR, CDR2 FQNEAQ (reference sequence). CDR3 length equals 15 residues. The CDR3 loop reads CASSHELEAKNIQYF. CDR3 DNA sequence: TGTGCCAGCAGCCACGAACTGGAGGCCAAAAACATTCAGTACTTC. The full variable domain, with the rest looked up from reference TRBV7-9 and TRBJ2-4, is DTGVSQNPRHKITKRGQNVTFRCDPISEHNRLYWYRQTLGQGPEFLTYFQNEAQLEKSRLLSDRFSAERPKGSFSTLEIQRTEQGDSAMYLCASSHELEAKNIQYFGAGTRLSVL.

The V call is TRBV2, the J call TRBJ2-1; D unclear. Germline V gene lookup returns CDR1 SNHLY and CDR2 FYNNEI. Trimming removed 1 base at V and 15 bases at J, with 10 bases between. This CDR3 region has 11 residues. The CDR3 sequence is CASSEVTRPFF. CDR3 nucleotides: TGTGCCAGCAGTGAAGTTACTCGGCCGTTCTTC.

Regarding this clone: At one end, the junction sequence differs from germline, possibly due to a read error. J is TRBJ2-2 and V is TRBV13, with 8 bases aligning to TRBD1. This CDR3 comprises 15 residues. The germline CDR1 and CDR2 sequences are PRHDT and FYEKMQ (reference sequence). The CDR3 sequence: CASSLGQGRTGELFF. CDR3 DNA: TGTGCCAGCAGCCTAGGACAGGGAAGAACCGGGGAGCTGTTTTTT.

The chain has TRBV6-4 and TRBJ2-3; D possibly uses TRBD1 or TRBD2 (5 bases each). Per the germline V gene, CDR1 is MRHNA and CDR2 is SNTAGT. V lost 4 bases to trimming and J lost 3 bases, with 14 bases between them. This CDR3 contains 15 residues. The CDR3 DNA sequence: TGTGCCAGCAGTGGGGACCCAACGGGGACAGATACGCAGTATTTT. Translated, it gives CASSGDPTGTDTQYF.

The chain links TRBV7-7 to TRBJ2-7; D possibly corresponds to TRBD2 (6 bases). Germline CDR1 reads SSHAT; CDR2 reads FNYEAQ (reference sequence). CDR3 length: 17 amino acids. Trimming removed 1 base at V and 0 bases at J, with 16 bases between. CDR3 in amino acids: CASSLETGVGSSYEQYF. The CDR3 DNA follows: TGTGCCAGCAGCTTAGAAACGGGGGTGGGGAGCTCCTACGAGCAGTACTTC.

A single count supports this clone. The chain joins TRBV19 to TRBJ1-1, with 7 bases identical to TRBD1. Trimming took 4 bases from V and 0 from J; bases not matched to a gene: 5. Germline loops: CDR1 LNHDA, CDR2 SQIVND (reference sequence). The CDR3 contains 15 residues. CDR3: CASSNYRGLNTEAFF. CDR3 in DNA: TGTGCCAGTAGTAACTACAGGGGACTGAACACTGAAGCTTTCTTT.

This clone has only a few counts. V is TRBV9 and J is TRBJ2-3, with D possibly being TRBD2 (7 bases). The CDR3 extends over 17 amino acids. Germline V gene lookup returns CDR1 SGDLS and CDR2 YYNGEE. V dropped 3 bases and J dropped 8 bases, with 25 bases sitting between them. The CDR3 is CASSAPRLAPQGGTQYF. CDR3 DNA: TGTGCCAGCAGCGCCCCCAGACTAGCCCCCCAAGGGGGTACGCAGTATTTT.

The V call is TRBV6-5, the J call TRBJ2-7, with D possibly being TRBD2 (7 bases). Per germline, CDR1 MNHEY and CDR2 SVGAGI. The CDR3 has 12 amino acids. V lost 6 bases and J lost 6, with 12 bases in between. In DNA, the CDR3 is TGTGCCAGCAGCTTAGGGGGGGGCGAGCAGTACTTC. This gives the protein CASSLGGGEQYF.

In this sample, this clone turned up a few times. The gene calls are TRBV29-1 and TRBJ1-1; D gene unclear. CDR1 is SQVTM, CDR2 ANQGSEA, per germline. V lost 4 bases and J lost 3, with 6 bases in between. This CDR3 region has 11 residues. The DNA of the CDR3 is TGCAGCGTTGTACAAGACACTGAAGCTTTCTTT. This encodes CSVVQDTEAFF.

This sequence joins TRBV4-1 and TRBJ2-7; no firm D call. The CDR3 has 14 amino acids. V lost 4 bases, J lost 7 bases, and 17 bases lay in between. Germline assignment: CDR1 MGHRA and CDR2 YSYEKL. CDR3 region: CASSLAPAALEQYF. In DNA, the CDR3 is TGCGCCAGCAGCCTGGCTCCGGCGGCGCTGGAGCAGTACTTC.

The chain is built from TRBV4-2 and TRBJ1-1; D uncertain. With 0 bases removed from V and 0 bases from J, the gap between germline ends came to 8 bases. The CDR3 loop spans 15 amino acids. CDR1 LGHNA and CDR2 YNFKEQ come from the germline V gene. The CDR3 is CASSQDARVNTEAFF. The CDR3 DNA reads as TGTGCCAGCAGCCAAGATGCCCGAGTGAACACTGAAGCTTTCTTT.

V and J are TRBV4-3 and TRBJ2-7; D is ambiguous. This CDR3 is built from 15 residues. Germline V CDR1 and CDR2: LGHNA, YSLEER. Trimming pared 2 bases from V and 6 bases from J, leaving 17 bases between. For the CDR3, the DNA is TGCGCCAGCAGCCAATCCTCTAGGTCCGTCGGCGAGCAGTACTTC. It encodes CASSQSSRSVGEQYF.

The chain combines TRBV6-6 with TRBJ2-3, with D tentatively TRBD2 (6 bases). The CDR3 contains 14 residues. The V gene's germline CDR1 is MNHNY and CDR2 SVGAGI (reference sequence). Trimming shortened V by 2 bases and J by 3 bases, and 9 bases separated the two germline ends. CDR3 coding DNA: TGTGCCAGCAGTTACGGGGGGAGGACAGATACGCAGTATTTT. It yields the protein CASSYGGRTDTQYF.

The chain uses TRBV7-6 and TRBJ2-1, with a weak D call TRBD2 (6 bases). Trimming stripped 1 base from V and 4 bases from J, with 11 bases between. The CDR3 totals 15 residues. The germline CDR1 and CDR2 sequences are SGHVS and FNYEAQ. The CDR3 DNA reads as TGTGCCAGCAGCTTAGGGGTCGGGGGATACAATGAGCAGTTCTTC. Residues: CASSLGVGGYNEQFF.

This clone has more than one count but fewer than ten. The chain joins TRBV9 to TRBJ1-4; 8 positions match TRBD1. The J segment lost 7 bases and the V segment lost 4 bases, leaving 6 bases of the junction unmatched. The CDR3 spans 14 residues. Germline V gives CDR1 SGDLS, CDR2 YYNGEE. The CDR3: CASSLTGGGEKLFF. Here the CDR3 DNA reads TGTGCCAGCAGCTTAACAGGGGGAGGTGAAAAACTGTTTTTT.

V usage is TRBV5-6 and J usage is TRBJ2-5; possible D gene TRBD2, 5 bases. The CDR3 contains 14 residues. Germline lookup yields CDR1 SGHDT and CDR2 YYEEEE. The V gene lost 1 base and the J gene lost 6 bases, with 13 bases spanning the gap. The CDR3 nucleotides read TGTGCCAGCAGCTTGTCGGCGGGCCGAAAGACCCAGTACTTC. Translating gives CASSLSAGRKTQYF.

The V call is TRBV2, the J call TRBJ2-6; D not certain. Trimming removed 11 bases from V and 0 bases from J, with 23 bases in between. CDR3 length: 18 residues. Germline V gene data show CDR1 as SNHLY and CDR2 as FYNNEI. CDR3 sequence reads: CAARSPPQTVSGANVLTF. For the CDR3, the DNA is TGTGCCGCCAGAAGCCCACCCCAAACAGTCTCTGGGGCCAACGTCCTGACTTTC.

This clone was detected once. This sequence joins TRBV7-9 and TRBJ1-2; a possible D gene is TRBD1 (6 bases). Germline V gives CDR1 SEHNR, CDR2 FQNEAQ (reference sequence). The CDR3 is 14 amino acids. The V end lost 1 base, the J end lost 2 bases, and 8 bases lay between the germline ends. CDR3 protein: CASSLEGVNYGYTF. The CDR3 coding sequence is TGTGCCAGCAGCTTAGAGGGGGTGAACTATGGCTACACCTTC. Full variable domain (missing parts from reference TRBV7-9 and TRBJ1-2): DTGVSQNPRHKITKRGQNVTFRCDPISEHNRLYWYRQTLGQGPEFLTYFQNEAQLEKSRLLSDRFSAERPKGSFSTLEIQRTEQGDSAMYLCASSLEGVNYGYTFGSGTRLTVV.

V usage is TRBV2 and J usage is TRBJ2-5; no clear D. Germline V gene data show CDR1 as SNHLY and CDR2 as FYNNEI. V dropped 4 bases and J dropped 2 bases, with 8 bases sitting between them. The CDR3 loop spans 13 amino acids. The CDR3 loop reads CASSAYLQETQYF. CDR3 DNA sequence: TGTGCCAGCAGTGCCTACTTACAAGAGACCCAGTACTTC. Filled out from reference TRBV2 and TRBJ2-5, the complete variable domain reads EPEVTQTPSHQVTQMGQEVILRCVPISNHLYFYWYRQILGQKVEFLVSFYNNEISEKSEIFDDQFSVERPDGSNFTLKIRSTKLEDSAMYFCASSAYLQETQYFGPGTRLLVL.

The rearrangement uses TRBV4-1 and TRBJ1-6, with unresolved D. The germline CDR1 and CDR2 sequences are MGHRA and YSYEKL. V gave up 1 base and J gave up 0 bases, with 10 bases separating them. The CDR3 loop spans 17 amino acids. DNA for the CDR3: TGCGCCAGCAGCCAAGGAATCGCGAGCTCCTATAATTCACCCCTCCACTTT. This codes for CASSQGIASSYNSPLHF.

V is TRBV4-1 and J is TRBJ2-3; D unclear. In germline, CDR1 is MGHRA, CDR2 YSYEKL. Trimming took 1 base from V and 8 from J, leaving 7 bases between them. This CDR3 has 12 residues. The CDR3 sequence is CASSQGVGTQYF. CDR3 coding DNA: TGCGCCAGCAGCCAAGGAGTAGGTACGCAGTATTTT.

This clone was observed a handful of times. The chain is built from TRBV5-6 and TRBJ1-2; TRBD1 might be the D (6 bases). This CDR3 is built from 15 residues. Between the trimmed V and J ends, which lost 4 bases and 3 bases, there was a span of 16 bases. Germline values: CDR1 SGHDT, CDR2 YYEEEE. This chain's CDR3 is CASSRGAGGYYGYTF. The CDR3 bases are TGTGCCAGCAGCCGGGGGGCGGGGGGCTACTATGGCTACACCTTC. The entire variable domain, with the rest obtained from reference TRBV5-6 and TRBJ1-2, is as follows: DAGVTQSPTHLIKTRGQQVTLRCSPKSGHDTVSWYQQALGQGPQFIFQYYEEEERQRGNFPDRFSGHQFPNYSSELNVNALLLGDSALYLCASSRGAGGYYGYTFGSGTRLTVV.

This rearrangement joins TRBV7-8 to TRBJ2-1; 7 nucleotides align to TRBD2. Germline CDR1 is SGHVS and CDR2 is FQNEAQ. This CDR3 region has 14 residues. The J segment lost 15 bases and the V segment lost 1 base, leaving 12 bases of the junction unmatched. The CDR3: CASSLEVSGGRAFF. The CDR3 DNA sequence: TGTGCCAGCAGCTTAGAAGTGTCGGGGGGACGGGCGTTCTTC. Variable domain in full (rest from reference TRBV7-8 and TRBJ2-1): GAGVSQSPRYKVAKRGQDVALRCDPISGHVSLFWYQQALGQGPEFLTYFQNEAQLDKSGLPSDRFFAERPEGSVSTLKIQRTQQEDSAVYLCASSLEVSGGRAFFGPGTRLTVL.

The V and J genes are TRBV4-3 and TRBJ2-3; D not resolved. Germline V gene data show CDR1 as LGHNA and CDR2 as YSLEER. CDR3 length: 12 amino acids. Trimming shortened V by 5 bases and J by 6 bases, and 9 bases separated the two germline ends. The CDR3 DNA reads as TGCGCCAGCAGCTCGGGCCACGATACGCAGTATTTT. Amino acids: CASSSGHDTQYF.

This clone has a single count. The CDR3: CASSEQLRSGGEETQYF. Written as DNA, the CDR3 is TGTGCCAGCAGTGAACAGCTAAGAAGCGGGGGGGAAGAGACCCAGTACTTC. The chain joins TRBV6-1 to TRBJ2-5; 10 bases are a match to TRBD2. The V segment lost 2 bases and the J segment 3 bases; nucleotides outside the gene matches: 9. The germline CDR1 and CDR2 sequences are MNHNS and SASEGT. The CDR3 loop spans 17 amino acids.